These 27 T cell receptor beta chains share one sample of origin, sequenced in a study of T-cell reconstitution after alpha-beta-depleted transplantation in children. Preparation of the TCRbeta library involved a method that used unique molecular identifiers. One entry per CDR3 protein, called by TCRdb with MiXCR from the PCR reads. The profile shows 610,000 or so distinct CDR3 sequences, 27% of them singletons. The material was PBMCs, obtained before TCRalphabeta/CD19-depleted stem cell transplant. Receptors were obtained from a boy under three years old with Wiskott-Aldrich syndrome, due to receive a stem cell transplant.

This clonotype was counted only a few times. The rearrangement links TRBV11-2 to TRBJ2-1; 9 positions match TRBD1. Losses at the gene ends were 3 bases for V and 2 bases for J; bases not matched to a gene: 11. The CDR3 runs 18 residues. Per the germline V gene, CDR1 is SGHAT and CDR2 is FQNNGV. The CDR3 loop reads CASSLSDIRDRAYNEQFF. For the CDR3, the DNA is TGTGCCAGCAGCTTGTCTGACATACGGGACAGGGCCTACAATGAGCAGTTCTTC.

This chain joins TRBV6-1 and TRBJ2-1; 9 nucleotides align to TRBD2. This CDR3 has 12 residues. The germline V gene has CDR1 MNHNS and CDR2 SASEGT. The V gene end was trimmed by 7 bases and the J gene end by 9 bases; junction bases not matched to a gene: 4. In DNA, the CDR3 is TGTGCCAGCATTCTAGCGGGACGTGAGCAGTTCTTC. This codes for CASILAGREQFF.

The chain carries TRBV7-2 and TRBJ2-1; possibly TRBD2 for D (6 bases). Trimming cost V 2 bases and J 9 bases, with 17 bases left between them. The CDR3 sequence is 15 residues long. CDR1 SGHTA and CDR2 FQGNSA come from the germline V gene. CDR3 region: CASSLMASERGEQFF. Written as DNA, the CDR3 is TGTGCCAGCAGCTTAATGGCTAGCGAACGAGGTGAGCAGTTCTTC.

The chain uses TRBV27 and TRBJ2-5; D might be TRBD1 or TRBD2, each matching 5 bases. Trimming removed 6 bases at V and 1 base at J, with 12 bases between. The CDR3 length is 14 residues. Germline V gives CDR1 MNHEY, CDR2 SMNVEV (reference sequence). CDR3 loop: CASSSGPTQETQYF. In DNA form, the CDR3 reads TGTGCCAGCAGCTCGGGACCAACCCAAGAGACCCAGTACTTC.

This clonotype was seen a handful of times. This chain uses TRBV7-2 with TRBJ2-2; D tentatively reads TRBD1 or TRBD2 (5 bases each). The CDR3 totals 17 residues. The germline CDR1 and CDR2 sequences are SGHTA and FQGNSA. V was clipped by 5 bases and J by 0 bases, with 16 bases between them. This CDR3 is CASSKWLGTSNTGELFF. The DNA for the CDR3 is TGTGCCAGCAGCAAATGGCTAGGGACCTCGAACACCGGGGAGCTGTTTTTT.

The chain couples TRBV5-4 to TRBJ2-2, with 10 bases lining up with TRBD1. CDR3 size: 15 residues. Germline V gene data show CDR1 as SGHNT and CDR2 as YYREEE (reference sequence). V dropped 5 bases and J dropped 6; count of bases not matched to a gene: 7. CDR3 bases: TGTGCCAGCAGTTTCCGGGACAGGGGAGCCGGGGAGCTGTTTTTT. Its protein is CASSFRDRGAGELFF.

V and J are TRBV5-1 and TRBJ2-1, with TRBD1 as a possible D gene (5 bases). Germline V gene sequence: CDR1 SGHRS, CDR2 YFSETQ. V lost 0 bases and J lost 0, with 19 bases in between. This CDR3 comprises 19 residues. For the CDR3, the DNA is TGCGCCAGCAGCTTGGGTGGCAGGGATTTCTCGAGCTCCTACAATGAGCAGTTCTTC. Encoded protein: CASSLGGRDFSSSYNEQFF.

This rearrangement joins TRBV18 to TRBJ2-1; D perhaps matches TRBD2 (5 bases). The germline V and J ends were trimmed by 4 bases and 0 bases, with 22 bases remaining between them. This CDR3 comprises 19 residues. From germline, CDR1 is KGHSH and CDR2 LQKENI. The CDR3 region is CASSHNIRLSGTSYNEQFF. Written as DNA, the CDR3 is TGTGCCAGCTCACATAATATAAGACTAAGCGGTACCTCCTACAATGAGCAGTTCTTC.

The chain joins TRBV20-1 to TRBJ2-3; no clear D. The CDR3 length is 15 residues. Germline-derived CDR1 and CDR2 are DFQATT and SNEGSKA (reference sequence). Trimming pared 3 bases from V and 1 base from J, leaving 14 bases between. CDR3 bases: TGCAGTGCTAGTGCCCGACACCCACGCACAGATACGCAGTATTTT. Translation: CSASARHPRTDTQYF.

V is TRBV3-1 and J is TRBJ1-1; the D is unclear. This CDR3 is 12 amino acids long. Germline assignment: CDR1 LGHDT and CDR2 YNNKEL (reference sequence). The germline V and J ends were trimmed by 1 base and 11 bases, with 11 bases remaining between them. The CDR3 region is CASSQVGRTAFF. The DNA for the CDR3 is TGTGCCAGCAGCCAAGTCGGCAGGACGGCTTTCTTT.

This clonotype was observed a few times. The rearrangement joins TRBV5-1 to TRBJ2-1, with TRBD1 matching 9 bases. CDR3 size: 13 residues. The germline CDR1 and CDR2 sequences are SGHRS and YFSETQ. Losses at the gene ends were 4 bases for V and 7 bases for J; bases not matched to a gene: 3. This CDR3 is CASSPDRGNEQFF. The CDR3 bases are TGCGCCAGCAGCCCGGACAGGGGAAATGAGCAGTTCTTC.

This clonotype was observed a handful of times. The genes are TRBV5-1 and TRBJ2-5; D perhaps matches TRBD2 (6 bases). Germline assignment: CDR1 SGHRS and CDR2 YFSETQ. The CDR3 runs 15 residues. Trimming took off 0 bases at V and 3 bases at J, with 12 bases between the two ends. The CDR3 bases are TGCGCCAGCAGCTTGGTGGGGGGTAAGGAAGAGACCCAGTACTTC. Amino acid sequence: CASSLVGGKEETQYF.

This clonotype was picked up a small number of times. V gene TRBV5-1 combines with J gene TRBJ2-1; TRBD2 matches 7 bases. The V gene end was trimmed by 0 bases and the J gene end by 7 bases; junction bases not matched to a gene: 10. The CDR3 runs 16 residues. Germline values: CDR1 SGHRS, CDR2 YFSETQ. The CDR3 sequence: CASSLVLADLGNEQFF. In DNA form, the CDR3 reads TGCGCCAGCAGCTTGGTTCTAGCGGACCTAGGGAATGAGCAGTTCTTC.

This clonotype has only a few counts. The CDR3 bases are TGTGCCAGCAGTTGGAACGGGAGAACAGATACGCAGTATTTT. Protein product: CASSWNGRTDTQYF. This sequence joins TRBV2 and TRBJ2-3; a weak D match, TRBD2 (6 bases). Trimming removed 5 bases at V and 3 bases at J, with 12 bases between. The CDR3 is 14 residues long. Germline assignment: CDR1 SNHLY and CDR2 FYNNEI.

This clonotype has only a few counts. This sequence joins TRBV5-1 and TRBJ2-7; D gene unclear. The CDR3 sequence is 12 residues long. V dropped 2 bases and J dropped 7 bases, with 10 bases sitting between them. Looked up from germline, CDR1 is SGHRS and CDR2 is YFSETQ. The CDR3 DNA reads TGCGCCAGCAGCTTCGACACTGCGGAGCAGTACTTC. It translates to CASSFDTAEQYF.

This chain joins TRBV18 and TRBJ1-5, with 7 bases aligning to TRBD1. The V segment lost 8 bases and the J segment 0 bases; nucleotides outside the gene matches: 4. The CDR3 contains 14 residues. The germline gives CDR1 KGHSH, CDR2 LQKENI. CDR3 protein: CASRDSTSNQPQHF. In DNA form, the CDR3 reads TGTGCCAGCCGGGACAGTACTAGCAATCAGCCCCAGCATTTT. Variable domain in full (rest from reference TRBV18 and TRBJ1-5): NAGVMQNPRHLVRRRGQEARLRCSPMKGHSHVYWYRQLPEEGLKFMVYLQKENIIDESGMPKERFSAEFPKEGPSILRIQQVVRGDSAAYFCASRDSTSNQPQHFGDGTRLSIL.

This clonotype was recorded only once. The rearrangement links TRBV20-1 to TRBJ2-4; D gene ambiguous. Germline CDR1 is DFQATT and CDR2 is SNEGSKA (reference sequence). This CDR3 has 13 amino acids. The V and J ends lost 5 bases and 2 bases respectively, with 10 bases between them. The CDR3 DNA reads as TGCAGTGCTGGAATGTATTCCAAAAACATTCAGTACTTC. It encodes CSAGMYSKNIQYF.

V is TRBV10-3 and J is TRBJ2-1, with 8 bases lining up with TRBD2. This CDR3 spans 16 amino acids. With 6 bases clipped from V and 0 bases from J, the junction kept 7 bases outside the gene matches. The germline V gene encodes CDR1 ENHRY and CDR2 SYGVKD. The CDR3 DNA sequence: TGTGCCATCAGCATAAGCGGGAGTGGCTCCTACAATGAGCAGTTCTTC. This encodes CAISISGSGSYNEQFF.

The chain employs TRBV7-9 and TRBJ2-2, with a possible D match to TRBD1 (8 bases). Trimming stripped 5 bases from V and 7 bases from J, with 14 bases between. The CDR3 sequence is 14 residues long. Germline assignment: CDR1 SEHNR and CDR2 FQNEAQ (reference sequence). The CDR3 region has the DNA TGTGCCAGCAGCGGACAGGGAGGGAACGGGGAGCTGTTTTTT. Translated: CASSGQGGNGELFF.

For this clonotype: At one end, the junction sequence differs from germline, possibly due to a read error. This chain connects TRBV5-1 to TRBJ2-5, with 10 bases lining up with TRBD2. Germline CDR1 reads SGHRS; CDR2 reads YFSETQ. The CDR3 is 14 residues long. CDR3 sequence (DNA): TGTGCCAGCAGCCCTTTAGCGGGAGGAGAAACCCAGTACTTC. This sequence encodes CASSPLAGGETQYF.

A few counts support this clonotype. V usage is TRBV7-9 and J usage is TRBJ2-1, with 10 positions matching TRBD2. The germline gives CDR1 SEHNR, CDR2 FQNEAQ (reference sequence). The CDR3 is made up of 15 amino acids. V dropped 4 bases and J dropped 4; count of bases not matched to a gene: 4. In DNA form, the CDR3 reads TGTGCCAGCAGCTCCTTACTAGCGGGATACAATGAGCAGTTCTTC. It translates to CASSSLLAGYNEQFF.

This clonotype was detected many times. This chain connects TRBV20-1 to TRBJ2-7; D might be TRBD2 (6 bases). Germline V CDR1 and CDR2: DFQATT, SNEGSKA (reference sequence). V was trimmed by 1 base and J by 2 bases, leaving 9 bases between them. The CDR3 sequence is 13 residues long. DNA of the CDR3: TGCAGTGCTAGAGCGGGAGCCCCCTACGAGCAGTACTTC. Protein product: CSARAGAPYEQYF.

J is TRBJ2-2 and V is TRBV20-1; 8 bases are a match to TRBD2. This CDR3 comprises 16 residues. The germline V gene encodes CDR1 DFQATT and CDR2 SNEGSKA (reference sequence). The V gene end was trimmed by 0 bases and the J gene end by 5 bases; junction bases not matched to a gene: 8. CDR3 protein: CSAREPGRAKTGELFF. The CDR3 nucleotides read TGCAGTGCTAGAGAGCCCGGGAGGGCCAAGACCGGGGAGCTGTTTTTT.

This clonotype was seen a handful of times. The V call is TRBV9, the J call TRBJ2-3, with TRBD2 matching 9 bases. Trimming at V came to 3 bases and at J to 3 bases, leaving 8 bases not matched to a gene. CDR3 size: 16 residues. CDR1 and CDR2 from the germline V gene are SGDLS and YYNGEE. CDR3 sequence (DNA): TGTGCCAGCAGCGCAACCTTAGCGGGAGAGACAGATACGCAGTATTTT. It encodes CASSATLAGETDTQYF.

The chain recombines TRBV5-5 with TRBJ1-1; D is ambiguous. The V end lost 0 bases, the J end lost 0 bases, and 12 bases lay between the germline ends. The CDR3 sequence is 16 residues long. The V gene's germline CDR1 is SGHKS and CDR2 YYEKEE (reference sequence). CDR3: CASSLVQVYMNTEAFF. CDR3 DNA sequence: TGTGCCAGCAGCTTGGTGCAGGTTTATATGAACACTGAAGCTTTCTTT. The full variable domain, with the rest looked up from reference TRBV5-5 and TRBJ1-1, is DAGVTQSPTHLIKTRGQQVTLRCSPISGHKSVSWYQQVLGQGPQFIFQYYEKEERGRGNFPDRFSARQFPNYSSELNVNALLLGDSALYLCASSLVQVYMNTEAFFGQGTRLTVV.

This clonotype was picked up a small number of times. CDR3 region: CASRESTDTQYF. The DNA for the CDR3 is TGTGCCAGCAGGGAAAGCACAGATACGCAGTATTTT. The chain carries TRBV12-3 or TRBV12-4 and TRBJ2-3, with D hard to call. V lost 6 bases and J 0 bases, leaving 4 bases between the germline ends. The CDR3 is made up of 12 amino acids.

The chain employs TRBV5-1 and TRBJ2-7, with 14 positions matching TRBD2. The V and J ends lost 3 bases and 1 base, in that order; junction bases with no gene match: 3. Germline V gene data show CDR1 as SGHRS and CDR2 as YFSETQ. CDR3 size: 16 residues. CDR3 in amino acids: CASSWGLAGDSYEQYF. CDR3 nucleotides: TGCGCCAGCAGCTGGGGACTAGCGGGAGATTCCTACGAGCAGTACTTC.